In this sample, the clone carrying this T cell receptor (beta chain) is medium-sized. The antigen is undetermined. CDR3 length: 18 amino acids. After removal of 1 base from V and 4 bases from J, the junction contained 9 bases not matched to a gene. Looked up from germline, CDR1 is SGHTA and CDR2 is FQGNSA. The sample is drawn from a study of T cell repertoires in cytomegalovirus infection. The wider study: Based on public TCR beta signatures, there were indications of CMV infection and of a matching HLA type. Study-wide points: Summed frequency of shared TCR beta families picked out CMV carriers who also had the relevant HLA. Within the response measured ex vivo, HLA-C-restricted CMV-specific TCR beta clonotypes were dominant.

One entry per CDR3 protein, called by TCRdb with MiXCR from the reads. The profile covers approximately 290,000 distinct CDR3 sequences, with about 26% appearing a single time and around 14% taken by the ten largest. The TCR comes from a human donor in good health (CMV status not recorded). Some clones in this sample may be carry-over from other donors' samples. The source material was PBMCs. This rearrangement joins TRBV7-2 to TRBJ2-3, with TRBD2 matching 12 bases. CDR3 nucleotides: TGTGCCAGCAGCTTAGATGCCAGACTAGCGGGAGCCCCAGATACGCAGTATTTT. Translated, it gives CASSLDARLAGAPDTQYF.